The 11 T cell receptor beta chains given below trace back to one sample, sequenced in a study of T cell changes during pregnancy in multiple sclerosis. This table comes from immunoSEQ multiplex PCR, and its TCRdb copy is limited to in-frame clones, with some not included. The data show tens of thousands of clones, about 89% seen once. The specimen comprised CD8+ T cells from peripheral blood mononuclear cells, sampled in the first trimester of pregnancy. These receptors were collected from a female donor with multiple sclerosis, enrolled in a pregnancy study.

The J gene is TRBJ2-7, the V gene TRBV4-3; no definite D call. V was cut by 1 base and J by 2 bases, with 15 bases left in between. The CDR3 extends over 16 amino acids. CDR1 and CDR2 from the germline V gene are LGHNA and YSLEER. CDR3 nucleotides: TGCGCCAGCAGCCAAGTCCCCTCAACAGAGCCCTACGAGCAGTACTTC. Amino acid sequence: CASSQVPSTEPYEQYF.

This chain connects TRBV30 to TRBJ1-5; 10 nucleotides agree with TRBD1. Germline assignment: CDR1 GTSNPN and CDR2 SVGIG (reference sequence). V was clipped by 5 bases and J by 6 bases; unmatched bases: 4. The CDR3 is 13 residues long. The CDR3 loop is CAWGTGVGQPQHF. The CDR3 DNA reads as TGTGCCTGGGGGACAGGGGTTGGTCAGCCCCAGCATTTT.

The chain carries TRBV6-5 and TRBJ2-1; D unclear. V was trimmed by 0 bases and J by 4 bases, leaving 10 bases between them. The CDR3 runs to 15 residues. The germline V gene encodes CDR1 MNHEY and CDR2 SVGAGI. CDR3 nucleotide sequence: TGTGCCAGCAGTTACTCCGACGGAGTATACAATGAGCAGTTCTTC. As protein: CASSYSDGVYNEQFF.

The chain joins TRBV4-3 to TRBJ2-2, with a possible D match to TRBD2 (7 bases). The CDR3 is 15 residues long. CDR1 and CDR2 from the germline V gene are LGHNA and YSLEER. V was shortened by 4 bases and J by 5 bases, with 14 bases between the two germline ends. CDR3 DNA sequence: TGCGCCAGCAGCCTGGGCGGGGGCGTTACCGGGGAGCTGTTTTTT. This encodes CASSLGGGVTGELFF.

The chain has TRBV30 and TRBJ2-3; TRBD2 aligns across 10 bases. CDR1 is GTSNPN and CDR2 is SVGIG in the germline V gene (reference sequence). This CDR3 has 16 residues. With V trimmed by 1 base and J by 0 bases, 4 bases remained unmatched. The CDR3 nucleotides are TGTGCCTGGAGTGGACTAGCGGGCCCGAGCACAGATACGCAGTATTTT. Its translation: CAWSGLAGPSTDTQYF.

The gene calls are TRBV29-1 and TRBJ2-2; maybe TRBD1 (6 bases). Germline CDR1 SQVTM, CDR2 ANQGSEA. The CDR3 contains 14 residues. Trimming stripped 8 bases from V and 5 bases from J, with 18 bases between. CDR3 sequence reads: CSIQGRGETGELFF. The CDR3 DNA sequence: TGCAGCATCCAAGGCAGGGGTGAAACCGGGGAGCTGTTTTTT.

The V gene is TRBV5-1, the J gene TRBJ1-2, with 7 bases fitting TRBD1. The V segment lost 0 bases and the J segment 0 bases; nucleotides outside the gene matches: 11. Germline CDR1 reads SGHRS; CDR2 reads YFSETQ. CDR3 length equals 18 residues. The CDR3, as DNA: TGCGCCAGCAGCTTGGGCGGTGAACAGGGGCTCACTAACTATGGCTACACCTTC. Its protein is CASSLGGEQGLTNYGYTF. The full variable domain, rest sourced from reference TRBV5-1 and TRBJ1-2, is KAGVTQTPRYLIKTRGQQVTLSCSPISGHRSVSWYQQTPGQGLQFLFEYFSETQRNKGNFPGRFSGRQFSNSRSEMNVSTLELGDSALYLCASSLGGEQGLTNYGYTFGSGTRLTVV.

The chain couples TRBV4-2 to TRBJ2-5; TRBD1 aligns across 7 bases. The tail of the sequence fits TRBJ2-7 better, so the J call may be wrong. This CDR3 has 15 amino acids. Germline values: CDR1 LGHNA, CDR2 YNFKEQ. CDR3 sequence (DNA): TGTGCCAGCAGCCAAGTTCAAAGGGGGCTGTACGAGCAGTACTTC. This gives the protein CASSQVQRGLYEQYF.

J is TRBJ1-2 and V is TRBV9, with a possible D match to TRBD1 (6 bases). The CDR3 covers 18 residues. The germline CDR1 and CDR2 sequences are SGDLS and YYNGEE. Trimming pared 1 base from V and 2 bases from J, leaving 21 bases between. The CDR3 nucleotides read TGTGCCAGCAGCGTAACCTTCAGGGGCCCTCGCGGCAACTATGGCTACACCTTC. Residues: CASSVTFRGPRGNYGYTF.

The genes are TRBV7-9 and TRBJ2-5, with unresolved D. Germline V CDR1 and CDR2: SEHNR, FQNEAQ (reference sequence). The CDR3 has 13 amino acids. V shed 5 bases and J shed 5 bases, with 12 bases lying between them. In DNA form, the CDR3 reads TGTGCCAGCAGCACCCTTTACTTCGAGACCCAGTACTTC. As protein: CASSTLYFETQYF.

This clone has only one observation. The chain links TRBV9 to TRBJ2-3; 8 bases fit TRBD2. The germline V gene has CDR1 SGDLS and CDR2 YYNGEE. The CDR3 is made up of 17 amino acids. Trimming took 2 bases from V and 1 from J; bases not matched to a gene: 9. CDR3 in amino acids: CASSVYPRREGTDTQYF. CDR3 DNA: TGTGCCAGCAGCGTTTACCCCCGGCGGGAGGGCACAGATACGCAGTATTTT.